This T cell receptor beta chain was profiled in a study of blood T cell repertoires in COVID-19. At the level of the study: Acute and convalescent COVID-19 samples came from the United States, Italy and Spain. T cells, B-cell-depleted T cells, or PBMCs provided the cDNA or gDNA that served as material.

The CDR3 has 12 amino acids. Germline values: CDR1 MNHEY, CDR2 SMNVEV (reference sequence). V dropped 2 bases and J dropped 8 bases, with 4 bases sitting between them. In the original workflow: Nucleated cell counts were estimated from reference gene primer amplification. Assay: immunoSEQ multiplex PCR; the TCRdb copy retains only in-frame clones and omits some. The V and J calls and clone size are taken from that table; D and trimming were inferred from the DNA. The table records more than 95,000 clones, about 76% of them present only once. The V call is TRBV27, the J call TRBJ1-6; D unresolved. This TCR was sampled from a woman aged 65 to 85 with acute or convalescent COVID-19. Sequencing was performed on peripheral blood. CDR3 DNA: TGTGCCAGCAGTTTAAGCCATTCACCCCTCCACTTT. It codes for CASSLSHSPLHF.